This section outlines one TCR beta chain sequence together with its context. Its antigen is unidentified. The sample originates from a study of immune heterogeneity within non-small cell lung tumors. Amplification of the TCR beta CDR3 was achieved through multiplex PCR with 32 V and 13 J primers. TCRdb fed the multiplex PCR reads into MiXCR, producing one record per CDR3 protein. Altogether tens of thousands of distinct CDR3 sequences are present, around 30% being singletons, with the ten largest covering around 3.9%. Germline values: CDR1 KGHSH, CDR2 LQKENI. The CDR3 length is 12 residues. V lost 0 bases and J lost 7, with 3 bases in between. Notes on the study in general: T-cell receptor beta clonotypes at high frequency differed largely between individual patients. Alongside site-unique high-frequency clones, identical dominant CDR3 beta clonotypes recurred across tumor sites within a patient.

Bulk tumor genomic DNA, 600 ng per sample, was used as template. Several widely spaced biopsies per primary tumor were taken during surgery. These patients got curative surgery after being newly diagnosed with untreated non-small cell lung cancer. Those donating were patients (newly diagnosed with non-small cell lung cancer) who were having surgery with curative intent. V is TRBV18 and J is TRBJ2-2; D is ambiguous. This receptor was identified in a middle-aged man with non-small cell lung cancer. Specimen: lung tumor tissue. The chain's CDR3 is CASSPPGGELFF. DNA of the CDR3: TGTGCCAGCTCACCACCGGGCGGGGAGCTGTTTTTT.